One and the same sample provided the 20 T cell receptor beta chains below, sequenced in a study of blood T cells in healthy people across ages. A second roughly 6 to 11 cycle PCR used barcoded and J-beta primers. TCRdb reprocessed the 5' RACE reads with MiXCR, giving one entry per CDR3 protein. Of about a million distinct CDR3 sequences detected, about 53% appear once; the ten largest clones hold about a fifth. The specimen was blood. The receptors here all came from a woman aged 60-75 years in good health.

This clonotype was found a few times. This chain links TRBV4-2 with TRBJ1-4; 11 bases match TRBD1. CDR1 and CDR2 (germline): LGHNA, YNFKEQ. This CDR3 contains 15 residues. The J segment lost 7 bases and the V segment lost 3 bases, leaving 4 bases of the junction unmatched. The CDR3 DNA reads TGTGCCAGCAGCCATCCCGGGACAGGGGGTGAAAAACTGTTTTTT. This codes for CASSHPGTGGEKLFF.

CDR3 region: CASSVGRGNLNTEAFF. The DNA for the CDR3 is TGTGCCAGCAGCGTAGGGCGGGGAAACCTGAACACTGAAGCTTTCTTT. This rearrangement joins TRBV9 to TRBJ1-1, with D uncertain. Germline-derived CDR1 and CDR2 are SGDLS and YYNGEE. V was pared by 0 bases and J by 0 bases, with 12 bases between. This CDR3 comprises 16 residues.

The chain links TRBV12-3 or TRBV12-4 to TRBJ2-5; 8 nucleotides align to TRBD2. There are 15 residues in the CDR3. V lost 1 base to trimming and J lost 9 bases; unmatched junction nucleotides: 10. CDR3 in amino acids: CASSLGAGAGWSQYF. The CDR3 bases are TGTGCCAGCAGTTTAGGAGCGGGGGCCGGCTGGTCCCAGTACTTC.

In this sample, this clonotype turned up a few times. The CDR3 region is CASSQGVRPSGLYEQYF. Written as DNA, the CDR3 is TGCGCCAGCAGCCAAGGGGTGAGGCCTAGCGGGCTCTACGAGCAGTACTTC. The genes are TRBV4-1 and TRBJ2-7, with 8 bases lining up with TRBD2. This CDR3 spans 17 amino acids. V shed 1 base, J shed 3 bases, and the junction held 11 bases outside the gene matches. CDR1 MGHRA and CDR2 YSYEKL come from the germline V gene.

V and J are TRBV28 and TRBJ2-7; 7 nucleotides match TRBD1. Germline assignment: CDR1 MDHEN and CDR2 SYDVKM. The CDR3 spans 18 residues. The trim removed 6 bases at V and 3 bases at J, leaving 20 bases unmatched. DNA of the CDR3: TGTGCCAGCAGGGGAGCCGGGACAGCCTCTACTGGCCGCTACGAGCAGTACTTC. Translating gives CASRGAGTASTGRYEQYF.

The rearrangement joins TRBV6-5 to TRBJ2-7; a possible D gene is TRBD1 (5 bases). The CDR3 is made up of 13 amino acids. The germline gives CDR1 MNHEY, CDR2 SVGAGI. Trimming removed 2 bases at V and 5 bases at J, with 10 bases between. CDR3 in amino acids: CASSYDSYDEQYF. The CDR3 DNA sequence: TGTGCCAGCAGTTACGACAGCTACGACGAGCAGTACTTC.

On this clonotype itself: Being one base from a much bigger clone, this may be a read error. This sequence joins TRBV12-3 or TRBV12-4 and TRBJ1-1; D is ambiguous. The CDR3 is 18 amino acids. The CDR3 DNA follows: TGTGCCAGCAGTTTATCACTTCGTGCGGGAGGCATGAACACTGAAGTTTTCTTT. Translated: CASSLSLRAGGMNTEVFF.

This clonotype was detected a few times. As DNA, the CDR3 is TGCAGCGGGGGGTACAATGAGCAGTTCTTC. It is translated as CSGGYNEQFF. The rearrangement joins TRBV29-1 to TRBJ2-1, with D perhaps TRBD1 or TRBD2 (5 bases each). CDR1 and CDR2 from the germline V gene are SQVTM and ANQGSEA. The CDR3 totals 10 residues. Trimming stripped 7 bases from V and 4 bases from J, with 5 bases between.

V gene TRBV25-1 combines with J gene TRBJ2-5; D is uncertain. CDR3 length: 17 residues. Trimming removed 2 bases at V and 2 bases at J, with 18 bases between. Looked up from germline, CDR1 is MGHDK and CDR2 is SYGVNS. The CDR3 nucleotides are TGTGCCAGCAGTGAACTACGCCTAGAAGATGTGCAAGAGACCCAGTACTTC. Its translation is CASSELRLEDVQETQYF.

V is TRBV20-1 and J is TRBJ2-1, with D hard to call. Germline lookup yields CDR1 DFQATT and CDR2 SNEGSKA (reference sequence). This CDR3 contains 14 residues. V shed 6 bases and J shed 1 base, with 13 bases lying between them. The CDR3 sequence is CSARPVISYNEQFF. The DNA of the CDR3 is TGCAGTGCGAGGCCCGTGATATCCTACAATGAGCAGTTCTTC.

The chain has TRBV6-2 or TRBV6-3 and TRBJ2-1, with D perhaps TRBD1 or TRBD2 (5 bases each). This CDR3 has 13 residues. Deletions cut 10 bases from V and 4 bases from J, with 14 bases between. Germline lookup yields CDR1 MNHEY and CDR2 SVGEGT. CDR3 protein: CATHRGEYNEQFF. As DNA, the CDR3 is TGTGCCACCCACCGGGGCGAGTACAATGAGCAGTTCTTC.

The V call is TRBV11-2, the J call TRBJ2-7, with no clear D. Per the germline V gene, CDR1 is SGHAT and CDR2 is FQNNGV. The germline V and J ends were trimmed by 0 bases and 1 base, with 13 bases remaining between them. This CDR3 contains 16 residues. This CDR3 reads CASSLELSSISYEQYF. CDR3 sequence (DNA): TGTGCCAGCAGCTTAGAGCTATCGAGTATTTCCTACGAGCAGTACTTC.

There are a few counts of this clonotype. The rearrangement joins TRBV20-1 to TRBJ1-5; 7 bases fit TRBD1. CDR3 length: 15 amino acids. Germline lookup yields CDR1 DFQATT and CDR2 SNEGSKA (reference sequence). J was trimmed by 2 bases and V by 1 base; bases with no gene match: 5. CDR3 amino acids: CSARGNRGGNQPQHF. The DNA for the CDR3 is TGCAGTGCTAGAGGAAACAGGGGTGGCAATCAGCCCCAGCATTTT.

The CDR3 nucleotides read TGTGCCAGCAGTTCTACGGGGACTATCTACGAGCAGTACTTC. It translates to CASSSTGTIYEQYF. This chain links TRBV27 with TRBJ2-7; the match to TRBD2 covers 7 bases. After removal of 4 bases from V and 3 bases from J, the junction contained 6 bases not matched to a gene. The V gene's germline CDR1 is MNHEY and CDR2 SMNVEV (reference sequence). CDR3 length: 14 residues.

The chain joins TRBV29-1 to TRBJ2-7; D perhaps matches TRBD1 (6 bases). The CDR3 is made up of 14 amino acids. CDR1 is SQVTM and CDR2 is ANQGSEA in the germline V gene. V was shortened by 0 bases and J by 2 bases, with 11 bases between the two germline ends. The CDR3 DNA is TGCAGCGTTGAAGATCAGGGGACGGCCTACGAGCAGTACTTC. Protein product: CSVEDQGTAYEQYF.

CDR3 residues: CASSQTGTGEGNEQFF. The CDR3 DNA sequence: TGTGCCAGCAGCCAGACCGGGACAGGGGAGGGCAATGAGCAGTTCTTC. The chain links TRBV3-1 to TRBJ2-1, with 10 bases that match TRBD1. Germline CDR1 reads LGHDT; CDR2 reads YNNKEL (reference sequence). Losses at the gene ends were 3 bases for V and 6 bases for J; bases not matched to a gene: 8. The length of the CDR3 is 16 residues.

This clonotype showed up just a few times. DNA for the CDR3: TGTGCCAGCAGCTTAACCGGCGGGACAGTAAACGGGGAGCTGTTTTTT. Translated, it gives CASSLTGGTVNGELFF. V and J are TRBV11-2 and TRBJ2-2; possible D gene TRBD1, 7 bases. The ends were cut back, 2 bases at V and 7 bases at J, with 17 bases in the middle. Looked up from germline, CDR1 is SGHAT and CDR2 is FQNNGV. The CDR3 is 16 residues long.

The genes are TRBV20-1 and TRBJ2-1; D call uncertain. Germline CDR1 DFQATT, CDR2 SNEGSKA (reference sequence). Trimming took 6 bases from V and 10 from J, leaving 13 bases between them. The CDR3 is 11 amino acids. CDR3 sequence reads: CSAERSREQFF. The CDR3 DNA sequence: TGCAGTGCGGAGAGATCGAGGGAGCAGTTCTTC.

The chain combines TRBV12-3 or TRBV12-4 with TRBJ1-2; 7 nucleotides align to TRBD1. V shed 9 bases and J 3 bases; nucleotides not matched to a gene: 10. This CDR3 has 14 amino acids. The CDR3 DNA reads as TGTGCCAGGGATCCGGGGACAGTCTACTATGGCTACACCTTC. This encodes CARDPGTVYYGYTF.

In its sample, this clonotype was seen once. The chain links TRBV12-3 or TRBV12-4 to TRBJ2-5, with TRBD2 matching 12 bases. The CDR3 is 14 amino acids. V lost 6 bases and J lost 6; bases outside the gene matches: 5. CDR3 sequence (DNA): TGTGCCAGCAGCTCTAGCGGGAGGGCCAAGACCCAGTACTTC. This encodes CASSSSGRAKTQYF.